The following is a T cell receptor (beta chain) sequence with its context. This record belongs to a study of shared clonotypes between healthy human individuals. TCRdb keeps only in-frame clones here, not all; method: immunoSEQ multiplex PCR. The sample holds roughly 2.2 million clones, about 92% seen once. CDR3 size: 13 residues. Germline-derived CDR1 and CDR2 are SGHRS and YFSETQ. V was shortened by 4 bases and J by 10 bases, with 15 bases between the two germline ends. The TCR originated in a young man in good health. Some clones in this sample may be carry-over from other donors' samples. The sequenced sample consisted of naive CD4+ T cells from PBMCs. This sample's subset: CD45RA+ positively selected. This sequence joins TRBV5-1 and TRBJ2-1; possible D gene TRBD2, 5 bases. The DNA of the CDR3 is TGCGCCAGCAGCCTCCTATCCGGGGTAGAGCAGTTCTTC. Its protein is CASSLLSGVEQFF.